This T cell receptor (beta chain) appears in the sequencing data of a study of CD8+CD57+ T cells in acquired aplastic anemia. Study-level background: Sorting CD4+ and CD8+ cells gave DNA averaging about 3.2 ug. Whole-study findings and limits: Between the patient and control groups, CD8+ Simpson's diversity did not differ significantly.

Germline V gene lookup returns CDR1 LNHDA and CDR2 SQIVND (reference sequence). The CDR3 totals 15 residues. Deletions cut 1 base from V and 4 bases from J, with 13 bases between. It was genomic DNA that served as the template for profiling TCR beta VDJ and CDR3. TCRdb reprocessed the reads via MiXCR and lists one record per CDR3 protein. The data contain more than 150,000 distinct CDR3 sequences, about 47% of them singletons. This clonotype was seen at least ten times. No antigen is known for it. The specimen was sorted CD4+, CD8+, or CD8+CD57+ T cells (not recorded which) from PBMCs. The V gene is TRBV19, the J gene TRBJ1-2, with TRBD1 as a possible D gene (6 bases). The TCR sequence derives from a human donor in good health. The CDR3 DNA sequence: TGTGCCAGTAGTATAGGGGGGGACAATCCCTATGGCTACACCTTC. Translating it yields CASSIGGDNPYGYTF.